This T cell receptor (beta chain) originates from a study of Ad26.COV2.S vaccination and SARS-CoV-2 variants (dated by TCRdb to the early 2020s). With respect to the entire study: Donors in the vaccine arm were drawn from COV1001, a multicentre, randomized, double-blind, placebo-controlled phase I-IIa trial testing Ad26.COV2.S in healthy adults. Ad26.COV2.S was administered intramuscularly at 5 x 10^10 or 1 x 10^11 viral particles, either as a single shot or as two shots given 56 days apart. Sequencing of the TCRbeta repertoire served to evaluate the specificity and breadth of SARS-CoV-2-reactive T cell receptors following Ad26.COV2.S vaccination. A total of around 32 samples were included in the TCR-sequenced set, comprising roughly 19 Ad26.COV2.S vaccine recipients, 5 placebo recipients and 8 SARS-CoV-2 convalescent individuals. Trial participants were randomized into five groups of five: low-dose or high-dose Ad26.COV2.S given once or twice, or placebo on both occasions. Investigators remained blinded to trial group allocation during experiments and outcome assessment. General conclusions and limits of the study: Vaccine and placebo recipients had similar non-spike TCR breadth, a finding consistent with the vaccine containing only spike. The authors noted that total T cell responses may have been underestimated by the TCR breadth and depth analyses. The study was not powered to compare responses between vaccine doses or regimens. Compared with placebo recipients, Ad26.COV2.S recipients showed higher spike-specific TCR breadth (P = 0.0014). Substantial breadth of spike-specific CD8+ and CD4+ T cell responses was reported after vaccination.

Worth noting for this clone: This clone's antigen is unknown. Per-base quality was not reported, and no clone a single base away is much larger than it.

Spanning cysteine to phenylalanine, the CDR3 consists of 14 amino acids. The DNA shown is the 42-base CDR3, in frame from base 1. Per the germline V gene, SGHAT is the CDR1 and FQNNGV is the CDR2. V and J are trimmed by 0 bases and 15 bases, and the gene matches miss 6 bases of the junction. Reading the label with the study, this specimen's treatment or condition is: roughly 20 received Ad26.COV2.S at low or high dose, single or two shots; 5 received placebo; per-sample allocation not given. For vaccine and placebo recipients, the sequenced repertoires came from samples collected on day 63 after the first injection. Cohort 1b enrolled 25 to 30 adults aged 18-55 years at a single site in Boston, USA, between 29 July and 7 August 2020. As a vaccine, Ad26.COV2.S was a replication-incompetent adenovirus type 26 vector that expressed a prefusion-stabilized SARS-CoV-2 spike protein derived from the original Wuhan strain.

The immunoSEQ Assay was used to sequence TCRbeta CDR3 regions. After extraction, genomic DNA underwent amplification by bias-controlled multiplex PCR, followed by high-throughput sequencing. In the authors' own workflow: To quantify the absolute abundance of each unique TCRbeta CDR3 region, sequences were collapsed and filtered. T cell fraction was estimated by normalizing TCRbeta template counts to usable DNA, with usable DNA measured through amplification of reference genes found in all nucleated cells. Repertoire TCRs were annotated as SARS-CoV-2-specific by exact matching of V gene, CDR3 amino acid sequence and J gene to a known reactive TCR set. MIRA supplied the reference SARS-CoV-2 TCR set, which was filtered for enrichment in COVID-19-positive ImmuneCODE repertoires so that public or cross-reactive TCRs were removed. Drawing on the MIRA antigens, annotated TCRs were analysed further at the level of specific ORF or position within ORF. Depth was the summed frequency of annotated unique rearrangements, while breadth was defined as annotated unique rearrangements over total unique productive rearrangements. TCR breadth was compared between groups using two-sided Wilcoxon rank-sum tests. TCRdb took over this immuneACCESS table, retaining in-frame rearrangements with V and J assigned. Such tables are incomplete; in checked studies, under half of the missing clones stem from an unresolved V gene, and the remainder is unexplained. For V, J and clone size, that table is used; D and trimming come from the DNA. The sample records about 350,000 clones, less than 90% of which are singletons. Approximately 11% of the sample comes from the top ten.

The specimen comprised peripheral blood, sampled in a trial of Ad26.COV2.S vaccine versus placebo. The rearranged segments are TRBV11-2 and TRBJ2-1; TRBD2 fits 12 bases in the junction. The sequence was collected from a person aged 18-65 years who received the Ad26.COV2.S COVID-19 vaccine or a placebo. The DNA sequence reads TGTGCCAGCAGCTTAGATAGCGCTAGCGGGAGGGGGTTCTTC. Translated, it gives CASSLDSASGRGFF. The CDR3, completed at both ends by the reference TRBV11-2 and TRBJ2-1 genes, gives the full variable domain EAGVAQSPRYKIIEKRQSVAFWCNPISGHATLYWYQQILGQGPKLLIQFQNNGVVDDSQLPKDRFSAERLKGVDSTLKIQPAKLEDSAVYLCASSLDSASGRGFFGPGTRLTVL.